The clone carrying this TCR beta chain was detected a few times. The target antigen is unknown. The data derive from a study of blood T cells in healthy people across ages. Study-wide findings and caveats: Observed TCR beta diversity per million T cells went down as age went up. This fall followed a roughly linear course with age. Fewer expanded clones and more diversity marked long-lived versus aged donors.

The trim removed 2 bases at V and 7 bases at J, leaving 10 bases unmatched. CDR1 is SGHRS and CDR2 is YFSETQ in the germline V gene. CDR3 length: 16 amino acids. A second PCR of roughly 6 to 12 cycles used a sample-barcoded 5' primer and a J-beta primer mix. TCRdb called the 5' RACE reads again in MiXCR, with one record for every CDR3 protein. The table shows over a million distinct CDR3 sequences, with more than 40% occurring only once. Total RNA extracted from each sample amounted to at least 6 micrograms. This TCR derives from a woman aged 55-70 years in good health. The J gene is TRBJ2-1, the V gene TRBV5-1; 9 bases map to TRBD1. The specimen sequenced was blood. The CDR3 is CASSLRTGGQGNEQFF. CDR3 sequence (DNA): TGCGCCAGCAGCTTACGAACAGGGGGCCAAGGTAATGAGCAGTTCTTC.